A selection of T cell receptor beta chains follows, all from one sample in a study of cytomegalovirus exposure and HLA in healthy donors. Repertoires were generated with immunoSEQ multiplex PCR, while TCRdb's copy carries only in-frame clones and drops some. The data show about 160,000 clones, 75% to 80% seen once. The sequencing sample was made of PBMCs. The receptors were sampled from a woman aged 50 to 60 in good health and CMV-seropositive. Both conserved end residues are part of each CDR3. The D gene is left open where the match is weak. Where a row states a size, it is once, few, many or the class of an expanded clone; other rows omit it.

size | D | J | V | length | DNA | CDR3
- | - | TRBJ2-5 | TRBV4-1 | 17 | TGCGCCAGCAGCCAATTGGTTGGGGACATAGCAAAAGAGACCCAGTACTTC | CASSQLVGDIAKETQYF
- | TRBD1 | TRBJ1-2 | TRBV19 | 16 | TGTGCCAGTAGTATCGACAGGGAGGAAGGGAACTATGGCTACACCTTC | CASSIDREEGNYGYTF
- | - | TRBJ1-2 | TRBV28 | 13 | TGTGCCAGCAGTTTACAGGCCGTCGTTGGCTACACCTTC | CASSLQAVVGYTF
few | TRBD2 | TRBJ2-3 | TRBV2 | 16 | TGTGCCAGTTCCACCGGGAGGGGAATGGGCACAGATACGCAGTATTTT | CASSTGRGMGTDTQYF
- | - | TRBJ2-5 | TRBV19 | 16 | TGTGCCAGTAGTATAGGAGGTCGGGGGGCCGGGGAGACCCAGTACTTC | CASSIGGRGAGETQYF
- | TRBD2 | TRBJ2-3 | TRBV9 | 18 | TGTGCCAGCAGCGTAACGGGACTAGCGGGTGATGACACAGATACGCAGTATTTT | CASSVTGLAGDDTDTQYF
few | - | TRBJ1-3 | TRBV4-3 | 16 | TGCGCCAGCAGCTCACAGCAGGGTGAGGCTGGAAACACCATATATTTT | CASSSQQGEAGNTIYF
- | TRBD2 | TRBJ2-5 | TRBV9 | 15 | TGTGCCAGCAGCCCTGGACTAGCGGGAGAAGAGACCCAGTACTTC | CASSPGLAGEETQYF
- | TRBD1 | TRBJ1-4 | TRBV5-1 | 14 | TGCGCCAGCAGCACGACAGGGGGGTATGAAAAACTGTTTTTT | CASSTTGGYEKLFF
- | - | TRBJ1-3 | TRBV9 | 15 | TGTGCCAGCAGTCTCTCTTCCGGGACAATGGACACCATATATTTT | CASSLSSGTMDTIYF
- | - | TRBJ1-4 | TRBV7-2 | 16 | TGTGCCAGCAGCTTCATCTTCGTTGGAGCTAATGAAAAACTGTTTTTT | CASSFIFVGANEKLFF
once | - | TRBJ2-2 | TRBV10-3 | 14 | TGTGCCATCAGAGATCGAGCGAACACCGGGGAGCTGTTTTTT | CAIRDRANTGELFF
- | - | TRBJ2-2 | TRBV7-2 | 15 | TGTGCCAGCAGCTCAGTCACCTGGGGGAGGTCCCAGCTGTTTTTT | CASSSVTWGRSQLFF
- | - | TRBJ2-2 | TRBV4-1 | 15 | TGCGCCAGCAGCCTAGGCGGGGCAAAAACCGGGGAGCTGTTTTTT | CASSLGGAKTGELFF
few | - | TRBJ2-1 | TRBV9 | 15 | TGTGCCAGCAGCGTATCAGGACTGACCTACAATGAGCAGTTCTTC | CASSVSGLTYNEQFF
once | TRBD1 | TRBJ1-6 | TRBV28 | 14 | TGTGCCAGCAGGCCGACAGGGGGCGATTCACCCCTCCACTTT | CASRPTGGDSPLHF
- | - | TRBJ2-7 | TRBV11-1 | 14 | TGTGCCAGCAGCCCAGGGGTCGGTGTAGGCGAGCAGTACTTC | CASSPGVGVGEQYF